A single sample gave rise to the 5 T cell receptor beta chains below, sequenced in a study of T-cell reconstitution after alpha-beta-depleted transplantation in children. For TCRbeta, the library was prepared with unique molecular identifiers. TCRdb re-derived calls from the PCR reads in MiXCR, one entry per CDR3 protein. The sample has just over 70,000 distinct CDR3 sequences, approximately 7.4% seen once. The sequences come from PBMCs from the stem cell graft donor, collected from the stem cell graft. All receptors come from a human donor who donated a stem cell graft to a child with acute lymphoblastic leukemia.

The table lists this clonotype with many counts. The chain couples TRBV9 to TRBJ2-3, with D possibly being TRBD1 (6 bases). Germline lookup yields CDR1 SGDLS and CDR2 YYNGEE. This CDR3 has 16 residues. The germline V and J ends were trimmed by 3 bases and 2 bases, with 16 bases remaining between them. In nucleotides, the CDR3 is TGTGCCAGCAGCGCCCGATTGGGGGCGGCCACAGATACGCAGTATTTT. Its translation is CASSARLGAATDTQYF.

This clonotype came up many times. The chain has TRBV24-1 and TRBJ2-3; no firm D call. Trimming shortened V by 9 bases and J by 1 base, and 10 bases separated the two germline ends. This CDR3 has 13 amino acids. Germline V gene lookup returns CDR1 KGHDR and CDR2 SFDVKD. The CDR3 DNA is TGTGCCACCGGAACGGTGGGCACAGATACGCAGTATTTT. Its protein product is CATGTVGTDTQYF.

This clonotype was seen at least ten times. The rearrangement joins TRBV5-1 to TRBJ2-1, with 8 bases lining up with TRBD2. The CDR3 sequence is 15 residues long. V was clipped by 4 bases and J by 4 bases; unmatched bases: 7. Germline V gives CDR1 SGHRS, CDR2 YFSETQ. The DNA for the CDR3 is TGCGCCAGCAGCCCTAGGGCGGGAGGTTACAATGAGCAGTTCTTC. As protein: CASSPRAGGYNEQFF.

In its sample, this clonotype was seen many times. This chain connects TRBV5-1 to TRBJ2-1, with 8 bases fitting TRBD2. The J segment lost 0 bases and the V segment lost 1 base, leaving 3 bases of the junction unmatched. Germline CDR1 reads SGHRS; CDR2 reads YFSETQ. The CDR3 length is 16 residues. CDR3 loop: CASSLSLAASYNEQFF. The CDR3 DNA reads as TGCGCCAGCAGCTTGTCACTAGCGGCCTCCTACAATGAGCAGTTCTTC.

A word on this clonotype: This sequence may be a read error, since a much larger clone differs from it by one base. This chain connects TRBV14 to TRBJ2-5, with a tentative D call TRBD1 (7 bases). V was clipped by 3 bases and J by 5 bases, with 19 bases between them. Germline V CDR1 and CDR2: SGHDN, FVKESK. The CDR3 spans 16 residues. The CDR3 DNA reads as TGTGCCAGCAGCCACGCGGGGACAGCGCTGAAGGAGACCCAGTACTTC. Translating it yields CASSHAGTALKETQYF.